This is a list of T cell receptor beta chains from one sample in a study of blood T cell repertoires in COVID-19. Generated by immunoSEQ multiplex PCR, the TCRdb table keeps only in-frame clones and is missing some. The sample records under 200,000 clones, roughly 80% being singletons. Sequenced sample: PBMCs or T cells enriched from blood (not recorded which). These receptors all come from a woman between 55 and 75 years old with acute COVID-19. Each CDR3 is given with its conserved first and last residue. Clone size is shown for a subset of rows, as once, few, many or a class of expanded clone.

clone size: NA; V gene: TRBV11-3; CDR3 protein: CASSVGLAGGYEQFF
clone size: NA; V gene: TRBV5-4; CDR3 protein: CASSNDRGQGEQYF
clone size: many; V gene: TRBV15; CDR3 protein: CATSRGTGSLSPLHF
clone size: NA; V gene: TRBV5-8; CDR3 protein: CASSLSGGRSSGNTIYF
clone size: NA; V gene: TRBV10-3; CDR3 protein: CAGGGAEGYTF
clone size: NA; V gene: TRBV29-1; CDR3 protein: CSVGGTGGKNIQYF
clone size: NA; V gene: TRBV7-2; CDR3 protein: CASRITGYGANVLTF
clone size: NA; V gene: TRBV5-4; CDR3 protein: CASSSTGGSTGELFF
clone size: NA; V gene: TRBV7-2; CDR3 protein: CASSLDSRPGYTF
clone size: NA; V gene: TRBV10-1; CDR3 protein: CASSDAAGRGTDTQYF
clone size: NA; V gene: TRBV10-3; CDR3 protein: CAIRPTVSYEQYF
clone size: NA; V gene: TRBV5-1; CDR3 protein: CASSTDRGGYSNQPQHF
clone size: NA; V gene: TRBV20-1; CDR3 protein: CSASMGIGNIQYF
clone size: NA; V gene: TRBV18; CDR3 protein: CASSPSGAGGYNEQFF
clone size: NA; V gene: TRBV19; CDR3 protein: CASSTGRGQTQYF
clone size: NA; V gene: TRBV11-3; CDR3 protein: CASSLAGNDEQYF
clone size: NA; V gene: TRBV7-8; CDR3 protein: CASSFSAGELFF
clone size: NA; V gene: TRBV28; CDR3 protein: CASSLRGMRGQETQYF
clone size: NA; V gene: TRBV19; CDR3 protein: CASMIGQGMTGELFF
clone size: NA; V gene: TRBV12-3/TRBV12-4; CDR3 protein: CASSSRLAGGPHF
clone size: NA; V gene: TRBV9; CDR3 protein: CASSVGGGGSEKLFF
clone size: NA; V gene: TRBV11-2; CDR3 protein: CASRFSGSHSEQFF
clone size: NA; V gene: TRBV9; CDR3 protein: CASSLGTDYSYEQYF
clone size: NA; V gene: TRBV4-3; CDR3 protein: CASSQAAAGDLDWQYF
clone size: NA; V gene: TRBV9; CDR3 protein: CASSAGTGVTGELFF
clone size: NA; V gene: TRBV10-1; CDR3 protein: CASSPGSGTANYGYTF
clone size: NA; V gene: TRBV5-1; CDR3 protein: CASRTRDSPLHF
clone size: NA; V gene: TRBV24-1; CDR3 protein: CATSDPPDSYGYTF
clone size: NA; V gene: TRBV5-1; CDR3 protein: CASSNIVASGANVLTF
clone size: once; V gene: TRBV7-2; CDR3 protein: CASSFAGTTQPQHF
clone size: NA; V gene: TRBV6-2/TRBV6-3; CDR3 protein: CASSYAGIYEQYF
clone size: NA; V gene: TRBV19; CDR3 protein: CASSARAGTTANEQFF
clone size: NA; V gene: TRBV19; CDR3 protein: CASRGVYGYTF
clone size: few; V gene: TRBV6-1; CDR3 protein: CASSDRLSHNEQFF
clone size: NA; V gene: TRBV6-6; CDR3 protein: CASSQRTGGGNQPQHF
clone size: NA; V gene: TRBV18; CDR3 protein: CASSPPLQGGEKLFF
clone size: NA; V gene: TRBV10-1; CDR3 protein: CASSGPSGGANEQFF
clone size: NA; V gene: TRBV11-2; CDR3 protein: CASSISRGTEAFF
clone size: NA; V gene: TRBV11-2; CDR3 protein: CASSLRGQYNEQFF
clone size: NA; V gene: TRBV7-2; CDR3 protein: CASSPQRLNSPLHF
clone size: few; V gene: TRBV9; CDR3 protein: CASSRVGHNNEQFF
clone size: NA; V gene: TRBV7-2; CDR3 protein: CASSLLAGVDYEQYF
clone size: NA; V gene: TRBV5-1; CDR3 protein: CASSHGAGGEAFF
clone size: NA; V gene: TRBV7-8; CDR3 protein: CASSGFGSSYNEQFF
clone size: NA; V gene: TRBV18; CDR3 protein: CASSPGQATNYGYTF
clone size: NA; V gene: TRBV5-1; CDR3 protein: CASSLEGQSPKNYGYTF
clone size: NA; V gene: TRBV29-1; CDR3 protein: CSVDRTGYGYTF
clone size: NA; V gene: TRBV10-2; CDR3 protein: CASSESTTRQFF